Given below is one T cell receptor (beta chain) in context. What it binds is not known. The CDR3 spans 14 residues. Trimming took off 8 bases at V and 4 bases at J, with 18 bases between the two ends. Germline CDR1 reads SGHNT; CDR2 reads YYREEE (reference sequence). Sequenced by immunoSEQ multiplex PCR; TCRdb stores in-frame clones only, minus some. The sample includes some 14,000 clones, approximately 91% of them seen just once. This record belongs to a study of T cells in narcolepsy. Study details: Healthy controls were enrolled alongside patients with narcolepsy type 1 or type 2.

Points from the study as a whole: In some patient and control memory CD4+ samples, autoreactive clones were absent. Autoreactive HCRT-specific and TRIB2-specific clonotypes were marked in same-patient CSF-versus-blood CD4+ comparisons.

The sequenced sample was CD45RA- memory CD4+ T cells from PBMCs. The V call is TRBV5-4, the J call TRBJ1-1, with TRBD1 as a possible D gene (6 bases). The clonotype originates from a human donor with narcolepsy. Here the CDR3 reads CASSEQGWSTEAFF. CDR3 in DNA: TGTGCCAGTTCAGAACAGGGATGGAGCACTGAAGCTTTCTTT.